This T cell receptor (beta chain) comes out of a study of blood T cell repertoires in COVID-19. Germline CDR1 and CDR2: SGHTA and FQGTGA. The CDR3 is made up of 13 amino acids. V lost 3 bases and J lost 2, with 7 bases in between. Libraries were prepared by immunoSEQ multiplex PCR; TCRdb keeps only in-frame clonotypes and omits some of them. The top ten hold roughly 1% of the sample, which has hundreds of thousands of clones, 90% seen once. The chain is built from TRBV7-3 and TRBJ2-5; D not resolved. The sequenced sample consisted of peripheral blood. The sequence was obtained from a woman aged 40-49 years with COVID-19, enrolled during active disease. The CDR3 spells CASSFNQQETQYF. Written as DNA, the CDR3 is TGTGCCAGCAGCTTTAACCAGCAAGAGACCCAGTACTTC.